This TCR beta chain was sequenced in a study of cytomegalovirus exposure and HLA in healthy donors. Study in general: The approximately 130 validation repertoires were reported in a later analysis to have been generated on the same platform as the roughly 720 first-cohort repertoires.

This clone appeared a few times. The antigen is undetermined. V gave up 5 bases and J gave up 3 bases, with 13 bases separating them. In germline, CDR1 is SEHNR, CDR2 FQNEAQ (reference sequence). This CDR3 is 14 amino acids long. Here immunoSEQ multiplex PCR was the method, and the copy in TCRdb shows in-frame clones only, minus some. The table lists some 140,000 clones, roughly nine tenths of them singletons. Overall study results and limits: In vitro, a few CMV-associated chains proved specific for CMV antigens. Reportedly, diagnosis of cytomegalovirus status by the classifier showed high specificity and sensitivity.

The receptor's source is a man between 18 and 29 years old in good health and CMV-seronegative. The rearrangement joins TRBV7-9 to TRBJ1-2, with D possibly being TRBD1 (6 bases). Sequencing was performed on PBMCs. In DNA, the CDR3 is TGTGCCAGCAGCGCCCGGGACACCCACTATGGCTACACCTTC. Its protein is CASSARDTHYGYTF. Filled out from reference TRBV7-9 and TRBJ1-2, the complete variable domain reads DTGVSQNPRHKITKRGQNVTFRCDPISEHNRLYWYRQTLGQGPEFLTYFQNEAQLEKSRLLSDRFSAERPKGSFSTLEIQRTEQGDSAMYLCASSARDTHYGYTFGSGTRLTVV.